Listed below are T cell receptor beta chains from one sample, sequenced in a study of blood T cell repertoires in COVID-19. Profiled with immunoSEQ multiplex PCR; TCRdb holds only in-frame clones, not every one. The sample lists more than 200,000 clones, 80% to 90% seen once, with roughly 7.2% in the top ten. The sample was PBMCs or T cells enriched from blood (not recorded which). The receptor source for this set is a man younger than 45 in a cohort exposed to, infected with or recovered from COVID-19 (not recorded which). The CDR3 runs from the conserved cysteine through the conserved F or W. D genes are given only for firm matches. Rows give clone size only sometimes, using once, few, many, or a class for an expanded clone.

CDR3nt	CDR3aa	abundance	v_gene	j_gene	d_gene
TGTGCCAGCAGCTTCGGACAGGGGGCGGGCGACATTCAGTACTTC	CASSFGQGAGDIQYF	NA	TRBV5-4	TRBJ2-4	TRBD1
TGCGCCAGCAGCTTGTTCTATCAGGGGGCTAATGAAAAACTGTTTTTT	CASSLFYQGANEKLFF	NA	TRBV5-1	TRBJ1-4	TRBD1
TGTGCCAGCGTTTTAGCAGGGGCCTCCTACGAGCAGTACTTC	CASVLAGASYEQYF	NA	TRBV2	TRBJ2-7	NA
TGTGCCAGCAGCTTAAGCGAACCGAACTATGGCTACACCTTC	CASSLSEPNYGYTF	NA	TRBV7-9	TRBJ1-2	NA
TGTGCCACCACCAGAGACCCTAGGCAGGGGGCGAACACTGAAGCTTTCTTT	CATTRDPRQGANTEAFF	NA	TRBV15	TRBJ1-1	TRBD1
TGTGCCAGCAGGAGGACAGCAGATAAGGGATATGGCTACACCTTC	CASRRTADKGYGYTF	NA	TRBV28	TRBJ1-2	NA
TGTGCCAGCAGGAAACAGGGAAATAACTATGGCTACACCTTC	CASRKQGNNYGYTF	NA	TRBV6-5	TRBJ1-2	NA
TGTGCCAGCAGTTTAACCACAGCTAACTATGGCTACACCTTC	CASSLTTANYGYTF	NA	TRBV28	TRBJ1-2	NA
TGTGCCAGCTCACCGGGGAGGGGCTCCTACGAGCAGTACTTC	CASSPGRGSYEQYF	few	TRBV18	TRBJ2-7	TRBD2
TGTGCCAGCAGCTTAGCGCGGGGCACTAGGAATGAGCAGTTCTTC	CASSLARGTRNEQFF	few	TRBV11-2	TRBJ2-1	NA
TGTGCCAGCAGTTTGACCCACGGGGATACGCAGTATTTT	CASSLTHGDTQYF	NA	TRBV12-3/TRBV12-4	TRBJ2-3	NA
TGTGCCAGCAAGGTTGGACTAGCGGGCCCCAATGAGCAGTTCTTC	CASKVGLAGPNEQFF	NA	TRBV6-5	TRBJ2-1	TRBD2
TGTGCCAGCAGTTATCAATCCGACTCCACCTCCGAGCAGTACTTC	CASSYQSDSTSEQYF	NA	TRBV6-5	TRBJ2-7	NA
TGTGCCAGCTCGCGGGGACAGAGCAATCAGCCCCAGCATTTT	CASSRGQSNQPQHF	few	TRBV18	TRBJ1-5	TRBD1
TGCGCCAGCAGCCACGGACAGGGGGCAAGAGGTTCACCCCTCCACTTT	CASSHGQGARGSPLHF	NA	TRBV4-3	TRBJ1-6	TRBD1
TGCGCCAGCAGCCCTACCGGGACTAGCTATGAGACCCAGTACTTC	CASSPTGTSYETQYF	NA	TRBV5-1	TRBJ2-5	TRBD2
TGTGCCAGCGGACCGGGACAGGGGGTCCCTGAAGCTTTCTTT	CASGPGQGVPEAFF	NA	TRBV2	TRBJ1-1	TRBD1
TGTGCCAGCAGCCGTGGGACAGGGGGCTGGGACGAGCAGTACTTC	CASSRGTGGWDEQYF	few	TRBV7-9	TRBJ2-7	TRBD1
TGTGCCAGCAGCGCTGGGACTAGCGGGGGTTTCACAGATACGCAGTATTTT	CASSAGTSGGFTDTQYF	NA	TRBV9	TRBJ2-3	TRBD2
TGTGCCAGCAGCTCAAAACAGGGGGCCCGAGGGAATTCACCCCTCCACTTT	CASSSKQGARGNSPLHF	NA	TRBV7-8	TRBJ1-6	TRBD1
TGTGCCAGCATAGCAGGGTACGAGCAGTACTTC	CASIAGYEQYF	NA	TRBV28	TRBJ2-7	NA
TGCAGTGCTAGTACGCTCAAAGAGATGGAGCAGTACTTC	CSASTLKEMEQYF	NA	TRBV20-1	TRBJ2-7	NA
TGTGCCACCGCGACAGGCAGCACAGATACGCAGTATTTT	CATATGSTDTQYF	NA	TRBV19	TRBJ2-3	NA
TGCGCCAGCAGCTACACAGGGGGAGATCCGTATGGCTACACCTTC	CASSYTGGDPYGYTF	NA	TRBV5-1	TRBJ1-2	TRBD1
TGTGCCAGCCGTATCACTTGGCGGGAGGACACCGGGGAGCTGTTTTTT	CASRITWREDTGELFF	NA	TRBV27	TRBJ2-2	TRBD2
TGTGCCAGCAGCCAAGACAGGCCCCTGGGTGAGCAGTTCTTC	CASSQDRPLGEQFF	NA	TRBV3-1/TRBV3-2	TRBJ2-1	NA
TGTGCCAGCAGTTACTCGTCCAACTCTGGAAACACCATATATTTT	CASSYSSNSGNTIYF	once	TRBV6-5	TRBJ1-3	NA
TGTGCCAGCAGCTCGGGACTAGCTGAAGAGACCCAGTACTTC	CASSSGLAEETQYF	NA	TRBV12-1	TRBJ2-5	NA